Reported below is one TCR beta chain. The specificity of this receptor is unknown. Within one base of it there is no much larger clone, and no base qualities were kept. Libraries came from PCR. Sequenced on an Illumina HiSeq 2500. Unique molecular identifiers were incorporated into TCR beta cDNA libraries to reduce PCR and sequencing biases. Per 1 to 10 million input T cells, 500,000 or so cDNA molecules were obtained, such that each molecule approximated one T cell. Patient libraries were prepared and sequenced with the same protocol used for the earlier healthy control dataset. Within a given batch, samples were prepared together, multiplexed and sequenced on the same HiSeq lane. Concerning the study's data processing: MIGEC was used to process the raw barcoded reads, and molecular identifier groups with only a single read were discarded before consensus assembly and CDR3 extraction. VDJtools was used for post-analysis of the clonotype tables, with diversity normalized by down-sampling every dataset to the smallest sample size. To correct batch-related cross-sample contamination, repertoire overlap clustering matched CDR3 amino acid sequences but not nucleotide sequences. TCRdb ran its own pipeline on the public reads, namely fastp trimming at Q25 and MiXCR clone calling, and kept in-frame beta chains. Identical CDR3 proteins give one entry, which carries the most common genes and DNA. The V and J calls come from TCRdb's annotation, not from the publication. For this sample the table gives roughly 870,000 distinct CDR3 sequences, of which about 50% were detected only once. The ten top clones hold under 6% of the sample.

TCR beta repertoires were profiled from peripheral blood of some 13 young patients with multiple sclerosis to demonstrate the VDJtools post-analysis software. The patients with multiple sclerosis were children and adolescents between 6 and 15 years of age. The entry originates in a study of post-analysis software for immune sequencing data (dated by TCRdb to between 2014 and 2017). Background on the whole study: Disease courses on record covered relapsing-remitting, secondary progressive and progressive-relapsing multiple sclerosis, though some patients had no subtype annotation. The patient repertoires were compared against about 10 previously published healthy control repertoires obtained from donors aged about 6 to 27 years. A subset of samples was prepared in parallel using single-end sample barcoding, then pooled and co-amplified after Illumina adapter ligation. Study-wide conclusions, independent of this receptor: When samples were clustered directly using the F measure, samples prepared in the same batch co-clustered strongly, which prompted a batch-effect correction. Compared with controls, multiple sclerosis patients had significantly lower normalized Chao1 diversity, a finding suggesting substantial peripheral T-cell clonal expansion. Roughly 5 TRBV segments, including TRBV5-6, TRBV5-1 and TRBV20-1, were significantly more frequent in patients than controls. The control group was slightly older than the multiple sclerosis patient group.

CDR1 and CDR2 are drawn from the germline V gene: SGHRS, YFSETQ. Trimming removed 1 base from V and 0 bases from J; the gene matches leave 19 bases unexplained. Reading from cysteine to phenylalanine, the CDR3 counts 21 amino acids. The DNA shown is the 63-base CDR3, in frame from base 1. Sequences were obtained from blood. Recombination connected TRBV5-1 to TRBJ2-1, and 7 junctional nucleotides match TRBD2. This receptor was obtained from a girl under 18 with multiple sclerosis. The nucleotides are TGCGCCAGCAGCTTGCCCTTGACTAGCCGAGAGGACCCTAACTCCTACAATGAGCAGTTCTTC. It is translated as CASSLPLTSREDPNSYNEQFF.